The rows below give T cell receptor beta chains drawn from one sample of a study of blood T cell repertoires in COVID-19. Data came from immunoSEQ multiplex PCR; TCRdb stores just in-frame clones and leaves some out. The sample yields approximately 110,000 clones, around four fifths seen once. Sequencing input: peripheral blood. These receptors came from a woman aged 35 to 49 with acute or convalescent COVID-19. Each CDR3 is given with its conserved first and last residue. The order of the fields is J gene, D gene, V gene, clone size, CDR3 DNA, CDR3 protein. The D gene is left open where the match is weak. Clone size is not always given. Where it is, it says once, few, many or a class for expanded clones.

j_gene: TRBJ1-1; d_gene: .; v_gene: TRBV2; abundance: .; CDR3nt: TGTGCCAGCAGTGAACTCCATGAAGGGAGAGCTTTCTTT; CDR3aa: CASSELHEGRAFF
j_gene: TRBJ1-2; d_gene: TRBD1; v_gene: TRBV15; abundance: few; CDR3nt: TGTGCCACCAGCGCCTATGCGGGACAGGGGGCCAACACCTTC; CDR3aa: CATSAYAGQGANTF
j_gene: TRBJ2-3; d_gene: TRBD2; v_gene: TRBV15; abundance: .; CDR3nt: TGTGCCACCAGCAGAGCCCCCCGTGTGGGGGGGGATACAGATACGCAGTATTTT; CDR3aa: CATSRAPRVGGDTDTQYF
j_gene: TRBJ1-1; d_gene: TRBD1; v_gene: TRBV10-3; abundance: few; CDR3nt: TGTGCCATCAGCAGGGACAGGGACACTGAAGCTTTCTTT; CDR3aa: CAISRDRDTEAFF
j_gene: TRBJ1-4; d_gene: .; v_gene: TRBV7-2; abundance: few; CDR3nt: TGTGCCAGCAGCTTAGCTCGAACTCTACGACATTTGGCTAATGAAAAACTGTTTTTT; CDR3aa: CASSLARTLRHLANEKLFF
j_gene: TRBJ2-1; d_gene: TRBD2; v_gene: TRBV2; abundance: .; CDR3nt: TGTGCCAGCGGCGGGGGGGCGCGGTACAATGAGCAGTTCTTC; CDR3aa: CASGGGARYNEQFF
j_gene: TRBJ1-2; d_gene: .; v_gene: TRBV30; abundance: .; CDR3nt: TGTGCCTGGAGTCCTCAGGACTATGGCTACACCTTC; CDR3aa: CAWSPQDYGYTF
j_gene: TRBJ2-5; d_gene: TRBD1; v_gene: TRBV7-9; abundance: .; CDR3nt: TGTGCCACCAGGGACAGGGGCCAAGAGACCCAGTACTTC; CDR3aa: CATRDRGQETQYF
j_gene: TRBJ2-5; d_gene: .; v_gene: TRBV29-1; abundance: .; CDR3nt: TGCAGCGTTGAGCTCCAGGGGGAGACCCAGTACTTC; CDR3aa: CSVELQGETQYF
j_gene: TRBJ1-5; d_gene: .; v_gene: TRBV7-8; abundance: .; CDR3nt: TGTGCCAGCAGCTTGGGGGGGCTGGGCAATCAGCCCCAGCATTTT; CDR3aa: CASSLGGLGNQPQHF
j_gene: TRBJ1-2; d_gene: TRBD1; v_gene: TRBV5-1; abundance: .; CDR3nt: TGCGCCAGCAGCCAAGGACAGGGAGGGTACTATGGCTACACCTTC; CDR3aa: CASSQGQGGYYGYTF
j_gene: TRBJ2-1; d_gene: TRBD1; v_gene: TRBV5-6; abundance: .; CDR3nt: TGTGCCAGCGGGGGCGGGACAGGGTTCAATGAGCAGTTCTTC; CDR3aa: CASGGGTGFNEQFF
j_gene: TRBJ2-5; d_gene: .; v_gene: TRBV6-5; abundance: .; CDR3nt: TGTGCCAGCAGTTCGGCCGGGACAAAAAAAGAGACCCAGTACTTC; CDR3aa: CASSSAGTKKETQYF
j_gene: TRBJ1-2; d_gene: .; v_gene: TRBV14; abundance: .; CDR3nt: TGTGCCAGCAGCCAAGATTCGACTGGCTATGGCTACACCTTC; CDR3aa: CASSQDSTGYGYTF
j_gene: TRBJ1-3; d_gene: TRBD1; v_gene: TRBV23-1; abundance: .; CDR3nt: TGCGCCAGCAGTCAAGGTAGGGGGACAGGGGGCTTCTCTGGAAACACCATATATTTT; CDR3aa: CASSQGRGTGGFSGNTIYF
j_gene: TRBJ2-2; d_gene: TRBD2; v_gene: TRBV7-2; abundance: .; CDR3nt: TGTGCCAGCAGCTTAGTGGGGACTAGCACCGGGGAGCTGTTTTTT; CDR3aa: CASSLVGTSTGELFF
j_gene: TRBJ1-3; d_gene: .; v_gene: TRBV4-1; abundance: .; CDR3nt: TGCGCCAGCAGCCAGTCAAACAGGGTCTCTGGAAACACCATATATTTT; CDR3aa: CASSQSNRVSGNTIYF
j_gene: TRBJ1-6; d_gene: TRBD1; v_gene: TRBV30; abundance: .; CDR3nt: TGTGCCTGGAGGGGGCAGGGGGCAAATTCACCCCTCCACTTT; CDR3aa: CAWRGQGANSPLHF
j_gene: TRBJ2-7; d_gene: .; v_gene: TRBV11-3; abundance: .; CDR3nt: TGTGCCAGCAGCTTAGGGGGCGCAGCAAGTTACGAGCAGTACTTC; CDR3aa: CASSLGGAASYEQYF
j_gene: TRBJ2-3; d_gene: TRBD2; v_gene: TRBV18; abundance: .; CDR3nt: TGTGCCAGCTCTTCGGGGGGTCAGGATACGCAGTATTTT; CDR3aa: CASSSGGQDTQYF
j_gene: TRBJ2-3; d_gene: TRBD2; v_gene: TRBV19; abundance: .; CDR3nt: TGTGCCAGTAGACCCGAGCGGGGGTTTCGGGTCACAGATACGCAGTATTTT; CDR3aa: CASRPERGFRVTDTQYF
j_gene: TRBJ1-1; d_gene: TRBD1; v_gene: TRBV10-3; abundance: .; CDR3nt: TGTGCCGTCACGACAGGGGCGAACACTGAAGCTTTCTTT; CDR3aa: CAVTTGANTEAFF
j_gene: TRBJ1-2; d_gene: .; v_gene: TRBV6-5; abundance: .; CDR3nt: TGTGCCAGCAGTCCTATCGCGTCCTATGGCTACACCTTC; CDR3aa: CASSPIASYGYTF
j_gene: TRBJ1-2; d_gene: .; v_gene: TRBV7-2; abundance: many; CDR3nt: TGTGCCAGCAGCTTAGGAGGGAGGTCTGGCTATGGCTACACCTTC; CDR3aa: CASSLGGRSGYGYTF
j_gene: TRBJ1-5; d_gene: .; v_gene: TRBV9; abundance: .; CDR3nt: TGTGCCAGCAGCCCCGGGTCGGGAGTTTCCAATCAGCCCCAGCATTTT; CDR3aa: CASSPGSGVSNQPQHF
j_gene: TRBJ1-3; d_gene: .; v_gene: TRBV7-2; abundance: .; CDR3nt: TGTGCCAGCAGCTTATCAGGGCAGGGGGGAAACACCATATATTTT; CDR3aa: CASSLSGQGGNTIYF
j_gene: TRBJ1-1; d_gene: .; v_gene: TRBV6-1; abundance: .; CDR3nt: TGTGCCAGCAGTGAATCAGGTGTAACTGAAGCTTTCTTT; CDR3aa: CASSESGVTEAFF
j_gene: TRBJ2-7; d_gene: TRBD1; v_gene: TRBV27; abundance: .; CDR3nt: TGTGCCAGCAGTCCCTCCCGCCCGGGACAGGGGACCTACGAGCAGTACTTC; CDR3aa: CASSPSRPGQGTYEQYF
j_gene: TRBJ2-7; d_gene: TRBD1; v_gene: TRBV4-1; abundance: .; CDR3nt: TGCGCCAGCAGTCAAAATGACGACAGGGGGATCTACGAGCAGTACTTC; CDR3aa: CASSQNDDRGIYEQYF
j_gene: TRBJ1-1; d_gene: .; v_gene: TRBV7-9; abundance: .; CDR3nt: TGTGCCAGCAGCTTACGTGGCAGGGGGAACACTGAAGCTTTCTTT; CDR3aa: CASSLRGRGNTEAFF
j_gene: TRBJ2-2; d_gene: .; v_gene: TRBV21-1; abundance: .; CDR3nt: TGTGCCAGCAGCCGAGTCGACCTAGTCCAAAACACCGGGGAGCTGTTTTTT; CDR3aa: CASSRVDLVQNTGELFF
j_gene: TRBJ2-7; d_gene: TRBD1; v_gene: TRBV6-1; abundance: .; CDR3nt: TGTGCCAGCAGACAGGGGGCCTCCTACGAGCAGTACTTC; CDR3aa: CASRQGASYEQYF
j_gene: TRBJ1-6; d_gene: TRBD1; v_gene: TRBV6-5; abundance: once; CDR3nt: TGTGCCAGCAGCCGGGACAGGGGGTTGAATTCACCCCTCCACTTT; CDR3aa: CASSRDRGLNSPLHF
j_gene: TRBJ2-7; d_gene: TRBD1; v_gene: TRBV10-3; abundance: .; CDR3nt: TGTGCCATCAGCGACAGGGTTACCTACGAGCAGTACTTC; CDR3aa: CAISDRVTYEQYF
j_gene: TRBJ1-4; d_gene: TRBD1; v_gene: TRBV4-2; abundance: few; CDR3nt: TGTGCCAGCAGCCAACAATCAGGGGGTAGGGATGAAAAACTGTTTTTT; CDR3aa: CASSQQSGGRDEKLFF
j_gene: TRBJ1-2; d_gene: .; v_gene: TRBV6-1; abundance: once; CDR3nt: TGTGCCAGCAGTGAAGGATACCGAGGACAAGCCGTTAACTATGGCTACACCTTC; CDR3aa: CASSEGYRGQAVNYGYTF
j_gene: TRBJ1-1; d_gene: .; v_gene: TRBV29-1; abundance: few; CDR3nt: TGCAGCGTTGAAGGTGCGGGGGGCACTGAAGCTTTCTTT; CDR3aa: CSVEGAGGTEAFF
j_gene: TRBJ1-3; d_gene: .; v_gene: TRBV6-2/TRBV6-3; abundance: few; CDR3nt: TGTGCCAGCAGTTACCGACAGACTGGAAACACCATATATTTT; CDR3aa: CASSYRQTGNTIYF
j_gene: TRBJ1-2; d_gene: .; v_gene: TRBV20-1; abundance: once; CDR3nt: TGCAGTGCTAGTAATAAGGAATCCGGAGGGAGTGGCTACACCTTC; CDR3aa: CSASNKESGGSGYTF
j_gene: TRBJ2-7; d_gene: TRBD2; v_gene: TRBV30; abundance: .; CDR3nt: TGTGCCTGGGCCGGTGGCGGGGGGACCTACGAGCAGTACTTC; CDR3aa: CAWAGGGGTYEQYF
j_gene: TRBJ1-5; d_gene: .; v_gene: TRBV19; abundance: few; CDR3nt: TGTGCCAGTAGTGTTATGCGGGAGCAGCCCCAGCATTTT; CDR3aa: CASSVMREQPQHF
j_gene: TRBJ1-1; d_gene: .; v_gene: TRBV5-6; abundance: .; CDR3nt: TGTGCCAGCAGCTTGGCGAAGCTAGAGGCTTTCTTT; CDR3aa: CASSLAKLEAFF
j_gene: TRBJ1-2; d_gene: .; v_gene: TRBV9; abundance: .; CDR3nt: TGTGCCAGCAGCGTAGCCCCCCCTGCTACTAACTATGGCTACACCTTC; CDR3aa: CASSVAPPATNYGYTF
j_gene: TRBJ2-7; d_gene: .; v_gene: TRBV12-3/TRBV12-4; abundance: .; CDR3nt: TGTGCCAGCAGTTTCGGCGGAACCTACGAGCAGTACTTC; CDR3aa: CASSFGGTYEQYF
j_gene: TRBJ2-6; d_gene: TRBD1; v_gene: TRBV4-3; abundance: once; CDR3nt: TGCGCCAGCAGCGCACAGGGGGTCTCTGGGGCCAACGTCCTGACTTTC; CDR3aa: CASSAQGVSGANVLTF
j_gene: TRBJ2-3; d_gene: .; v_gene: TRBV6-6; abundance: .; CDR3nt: TGTGCCAGCAGTTACTCGCAGGATACGCAGTATTTT; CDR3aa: CASSYSQDTQYF
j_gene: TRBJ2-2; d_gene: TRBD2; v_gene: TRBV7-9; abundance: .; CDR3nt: TGTGCCAGCAGCGCTAGCGGGGGGGCGGCCGGGGAGCTGTTTTTT; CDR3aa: CASSASGGAAGELFF
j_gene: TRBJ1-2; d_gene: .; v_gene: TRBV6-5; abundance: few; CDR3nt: TGTGCCAGCAGAACCACGACACCCCGCTATGGCTACACCTTC; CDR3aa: CASRTTTPRYGYTF